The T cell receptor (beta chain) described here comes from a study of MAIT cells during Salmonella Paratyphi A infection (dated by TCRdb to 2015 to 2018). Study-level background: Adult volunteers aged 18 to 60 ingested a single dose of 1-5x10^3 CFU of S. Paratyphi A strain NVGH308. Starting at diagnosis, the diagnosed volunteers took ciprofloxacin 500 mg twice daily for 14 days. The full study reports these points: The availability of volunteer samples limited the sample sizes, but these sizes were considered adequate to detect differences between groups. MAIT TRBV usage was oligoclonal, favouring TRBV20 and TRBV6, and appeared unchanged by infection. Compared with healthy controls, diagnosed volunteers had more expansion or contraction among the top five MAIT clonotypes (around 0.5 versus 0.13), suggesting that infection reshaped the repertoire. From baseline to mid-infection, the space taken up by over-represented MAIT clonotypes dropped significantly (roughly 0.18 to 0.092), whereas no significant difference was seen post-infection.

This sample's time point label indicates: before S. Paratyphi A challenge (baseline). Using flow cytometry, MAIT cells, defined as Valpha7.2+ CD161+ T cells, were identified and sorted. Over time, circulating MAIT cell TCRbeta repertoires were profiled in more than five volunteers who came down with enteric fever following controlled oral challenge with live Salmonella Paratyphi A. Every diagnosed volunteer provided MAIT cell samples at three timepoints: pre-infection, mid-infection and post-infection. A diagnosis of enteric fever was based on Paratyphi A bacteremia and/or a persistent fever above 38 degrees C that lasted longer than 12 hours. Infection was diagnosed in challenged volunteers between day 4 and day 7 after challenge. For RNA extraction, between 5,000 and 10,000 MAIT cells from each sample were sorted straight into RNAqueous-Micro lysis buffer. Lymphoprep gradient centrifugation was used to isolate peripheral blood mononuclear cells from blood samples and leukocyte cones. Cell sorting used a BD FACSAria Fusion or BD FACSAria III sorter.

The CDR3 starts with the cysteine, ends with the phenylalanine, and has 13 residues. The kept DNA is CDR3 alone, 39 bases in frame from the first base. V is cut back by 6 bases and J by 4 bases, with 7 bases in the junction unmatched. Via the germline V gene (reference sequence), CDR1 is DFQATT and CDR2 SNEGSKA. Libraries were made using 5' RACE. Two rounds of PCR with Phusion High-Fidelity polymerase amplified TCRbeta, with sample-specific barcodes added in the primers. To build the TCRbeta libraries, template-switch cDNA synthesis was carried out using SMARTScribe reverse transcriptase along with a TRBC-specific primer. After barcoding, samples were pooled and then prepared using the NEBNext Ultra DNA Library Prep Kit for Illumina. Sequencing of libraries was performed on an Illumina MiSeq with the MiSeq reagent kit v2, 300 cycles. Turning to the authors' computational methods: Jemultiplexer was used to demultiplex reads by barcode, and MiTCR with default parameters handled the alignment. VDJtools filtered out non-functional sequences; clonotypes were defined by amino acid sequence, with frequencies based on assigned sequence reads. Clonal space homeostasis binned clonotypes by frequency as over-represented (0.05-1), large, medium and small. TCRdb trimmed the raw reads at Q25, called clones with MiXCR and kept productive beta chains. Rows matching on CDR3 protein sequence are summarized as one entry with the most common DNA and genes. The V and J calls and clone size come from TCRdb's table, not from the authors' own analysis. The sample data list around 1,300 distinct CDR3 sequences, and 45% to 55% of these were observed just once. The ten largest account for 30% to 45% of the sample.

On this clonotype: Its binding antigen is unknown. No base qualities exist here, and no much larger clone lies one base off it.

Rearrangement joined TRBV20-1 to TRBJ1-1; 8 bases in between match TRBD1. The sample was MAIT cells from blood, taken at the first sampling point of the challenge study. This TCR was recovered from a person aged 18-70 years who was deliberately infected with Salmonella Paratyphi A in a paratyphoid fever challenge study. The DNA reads TGCAGTGCAAGGGGACAGGAGGTCACTGAAGCTTTCTTT. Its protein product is CSARGQEVTEAFF.